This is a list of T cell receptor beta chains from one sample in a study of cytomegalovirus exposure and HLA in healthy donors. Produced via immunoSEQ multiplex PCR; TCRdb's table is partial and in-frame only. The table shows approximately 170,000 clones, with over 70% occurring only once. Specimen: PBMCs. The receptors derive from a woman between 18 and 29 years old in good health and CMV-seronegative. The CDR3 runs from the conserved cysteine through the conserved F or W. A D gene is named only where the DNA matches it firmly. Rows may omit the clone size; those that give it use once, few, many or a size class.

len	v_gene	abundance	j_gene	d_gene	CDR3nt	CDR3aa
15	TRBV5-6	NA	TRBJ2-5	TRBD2	TGTGCCAGCAGCTTGGTCGCGGGAGGGCAAGAGACCCAGTACTTC	CASSLVAGGQETQYF
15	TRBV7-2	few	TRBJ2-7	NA	TGTGCCAGCAGCTTAGCCCCCTCACCCTCCTACGAGCAGTACTTC	CASSLAPSPSYEQYF
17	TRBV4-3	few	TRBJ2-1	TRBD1	TGCGCCAGCAGCCAAAGAAGGGACAGGGGCTCCTACAATGAGCAGTTCTTC	CASSQRRDRGSYNEQFF
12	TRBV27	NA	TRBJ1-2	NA	TGTGCCAGCAGTACAGGGCTTGGTGGCTACACCTTC	CASSTGLGGYTF
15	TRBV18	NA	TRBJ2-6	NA	TGTGCCAGCTCCACCAGGGAAAGCGGGGCCAACGTCCTGACTTTC	CASSTRESGANVLTF
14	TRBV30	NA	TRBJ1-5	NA	TGTGCCTGGAGTGTTGGGGCAGCGAATCAGCCCCAGCATTTT	CAWSVGAANQPQHF
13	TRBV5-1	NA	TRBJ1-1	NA	TGCGCCAGCAGCCTCAGGGGGAACACTGAAGCTTTCTTT	CASSLRGNTEAFF
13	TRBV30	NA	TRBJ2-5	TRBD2	TGTGCCTGGATGAGGGCGGGGGTAGAGACCCAGTACTTC	CAWMRAGVETQYF
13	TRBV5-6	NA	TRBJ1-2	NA	TGTGCCAGCAGCCTAGGTATTATGAACGGCTACACCTTC	CASSLGIMNGYTF
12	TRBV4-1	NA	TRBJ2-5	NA	TGCGCCAGCAGCCTTAGGGGAGAGACCCAGTACTTC	CASSLRGETQYF
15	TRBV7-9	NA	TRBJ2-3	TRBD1	TGTGCCAGCAGCTGGGGACAGTCTAGCACAGATACGCAGTATTTT	CASSWGQSSTDTQYF
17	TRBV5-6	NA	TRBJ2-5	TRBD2	TGTGCCAGCAGCTGGGGGCCTAGCGGGGGGAATGGAGAGACCCAGTACTTC	CASSWGPSGGNGETQYF
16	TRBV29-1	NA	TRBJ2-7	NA	TGCAGCGTTGAAGGAGGGCTACCAAGCGACGGAAACGAGCAGTACTTC	CSVEGGLPSDGNEQYF
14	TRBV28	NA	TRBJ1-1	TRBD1	TGTGCCAGCAGCTCAGGGGGAAACCCCACTGAAGCTTTCTTT	CASSSGGNPTEAFF